This T cell receptor (beta chain) was obtained from a study of regulatory T cells. Amplification used 52 TRBV primers and 13 TRBJ primers. Clones were read by immunoSEQ multiplex PCR, and TCRdb kept only the in-frame ones, dropping some. The sample records about 20,000 clones, 93% being singletons. Details on this clone: The target antigen is unknown.

Every patient with CD3G deficiency had evidence of autoimmunity. Patients aged 2 to 39 years had fewer naive and more memory CD4+ and CD8+ T cells. CDR3 length equals 16 residues. Germline V gene lookup returns CDR1 SGHRS and CDR2 YFSETQ. Trimming left V 0 bases short and J 5 bases short, with 15 bases between. Study conclusions and caveats: Patient repertoires had restricted TRB V-J pairs and skewed V and J usage, most in Tregs.

This TCR derives from a child aged 2-15 years with CD3G deficiency. The specimen was CD8+ T cells sorted from blood. This rearrangement joins TRBV5-1 to TRBJ2-1; a weak D match, TRBD2 (6 bases). CDR3 residues: CASSLEVDGGNNEQFF. CDR3 sequence (DNA): TGCGCCAGCAGCTTGGAGGTCGACGGGGGAAACAATGAGCAGTTCTTC.